A single sample gave rise to the 30 T cell receptor beta chains below, sequenced in a study of shared clonotypes between healthy human individuals. Sequencing was performed with immunoSEQ multiplex PCR; in TCRdb, only in-frame clones are kept and a portion is missing. The table has hundreds of thousands of clones, 95% to 97% seen once. Naive-designated CD8 cells lacked CD45RO, were positively enriched for CCR7, and omitted terminally differentiated effector memory CD45RA+ cells. Sequencing was carried out using naive CD8+ T cells sorted from blood. These receptors all come from a woman aged 30 to 39 in good health.

The J gene is TRBJ1-5, the V gene TRBV30; D unresolved. This CDR3 contains 14 residues. V shed 3 bases and J shed 0 bases, with 9 bases lying between them. The germline V gene has CDR1 GTSNPN and CDR2 SVGIG (reference sequence). CDR3 sequence: CAWSEGYSNQPQHF. The CDR3, as DNA: TGTGCCTGGAGCGAGGGCTATAGCAATCAGCCCCAGCATTTT.

Here the CDR3 reads CASSLTGAPYEQYF. The CDR3 DNA sequence: TGTGCCAGCAGTTTAACTGGAGCCCCCTACGAGCAGTACTTC. The chain uses TRBV28 and TRBJ2-7, with D hard to call. The V and J ends lost 2 bases and 2 bases respectively, with 10 bases between them. The germline CDR1 and CDR2 sequences are MDHEN and SYDVKM. This CDR3 comprises 14 residues.

V usage is TRBV28 and J usage is TRBJ2-4; D is uncertain. This CDR3 has 15 amino acids. V lost 3 bases, J lost 0 bases, and 9 bases lay in between. Germline V gene sequence: CDR1 MDHEN, CDR2 SYDVKM. This CDR3 is CASSFAAIAKNIQYF. The CDR3 DNA follows: TGTGCCAGCAGTTTTGCAGCCATAGCCAAAAACATTCAGTACTTC.

This chain joins TRBV18 and TRBJ2-1, with D possibly matching TRBD2 (5 bases). The V end lost 3 bases, the J end lost 8 bases, and 17 bases lay between the germline ends. The CDR3 totals 15 residues. Germline V gene lookup returns CDR1 KGHSH and CDR2 LQKENI. The CDR3 DNA follows: TGTGCCAGCTCACCGTACCCCCTGAGGGTTGATGAGCAGTTCTTC. Protein sequence: CASSPYPLRVDEQFF.

J is TRBJ2-1 and V is TRBV2; TRBD2 matches 8 bases. The CDR3 is 12 residues long. Losses at the gene ends were 9 bases for V and 8 bases for J; bases not matched to a gene: 6. CDR1 is SNHLY, CDR2 FYNNEI, per germline. CDR3 residues: CASSGLGDEQFF. CDR3 nucleotide sequence: TGTGCCAGTTCGGGACTAGGGGATGAGCAGTTCTTC.

The rearrangement links TRBV6-5 to TRBJ2-3; 9 bases are a match to TRBD1. In germline, CDR1 is MNHEY, CDR2 SVGAGI. The junction had 7 bases not matched to a gene; V was cut back by 5 bases and J by 4 bases. This CDR3 is built from 15 residues. The CDR3 DNA follows: TGTGCCAGCAGTCATACAGGGGGCGCCGCAGATACGCAGTATTTT. It yields the protein CASSHTGGAADTQYF.

This clone was observed once. Within the sample, other DNA sequences also encode this same CDR3. This chain links TRBV7-9 with TRBJ2-1; 11 nucleotides align to TRBD2. With 7 bases clipped from V and 5 bases from J, the junction kept 4 bases outside the gene matches. The CDR3 totals 14 residues. Per the germline V gene, CDR1 is SEHNR and CDR2 is FQNEAQ (reference sequence). As DNA, the CDR3 is TGTGCCAGCAACCTAGCGGGAGGCAACAATGAGCAGTTCTTC. Protein sequence: CASNLAGGNNEQFF.

This clone was detected only once. The rearrangement uses TRBV4-1 and TRBJ2-7, with TRBD1 matching over 8 bases. Per germline, CDR1 MGHRA and CDR2 YSYEKL. V was pared by 1 base and J by 6 bases, with 2 bases of the junction left unmatched. The CDR3 spans 13 residues. CDR3 coding DNA: TGCGCCAGCAGCCAAGGGACAGGGATCGAGCAGTACTTC. Protein product: CASSQGTGIEQYF.

J is TRBJ2-7 and V is TRBV27, with a weak D call TRBD1 (6 bases). From germline, CDR1 is MNHEY and CDR2 SMNVEV (reference sequence). The CDR3 contains 14 residues. V lost 2 bases, J lost 3 bases, and 11 bases lay in between. CDR3 coding DNA: TGTGCCAGCAGTTTACGGCAGGGGTACTACGAGCAGTACTTC. It specifies CASSLRQGYYEQYF.

The chain carries TRBV7-6 and TRBJ2-7; D is uncertain. The V gene's germline CDR1 is SGHVS and CDR2 FNYEAQ. The CDR3 loop spans 17 amino acids. Deletions cut 5 bases from V and 0 bases from J, with 20 bases between. The CDR3 sequence: CASSPNDLAVASYEQYF. The CDR3 coding sequence is TGTGCCAGCAGCCCCAACGACCTGGCGGTGGCCTCCTACGAGCAGTACTTC.

The chain links TRBV7-8 to TRBJ2-1; D possibly matches TRBD1 or TRBD2 (6 bases each). The V gene lost 4 bases and the J gene lost 0 bases, with 16 bases spanning the gap. Germline CDR1 is SGHVS and CDR2 is FQNEAQ. The CDR3 totals 17 residues. The CDR3 reads CASSSSGADSSYNEQFF. In nucleotides, the CDR3 is TGTGCCAGCAGCTCCTCGGGGGCAGACAGCTCCTACAATGAGCAGTTCTTC.

The chain is built from TRBV2 and TRBJ2-3; D remains unclear. This CDR3 is 14 amino acids long. Germline CDR1 and CDR2: SNHLY and FYNNEI. V was pared by 8 bases and J by 2 bases, with 14 bases between. The DNA of the CDR3 is TGTGCCAGCCTCGGCATCTACGCCACAGATACGCAGTATTTT. This encodes CASLGIYATDTQYF. Drawing the rest from reference TRBV2 and TRBJ2-3, the complete variable domain is EPEVTQTPSHQVTQMGQEVILRCVPISNHLYFYWYRQILGQKVEFLVSFYNNEISEKSEIFDDQFSVERPDGSNFTLKIRSTKLEDSAMYFCASLGIYATDTQYFGPGTRLTVL.

DNA for the CDR3: TGTGCCAGCAGCCCGTATAAAGCGATCCCTCCTCCTGGAAACACCATATATTTT. Protein: CASSPYKAIPPPGNTIYF. This sequence joins TRBV7-8 and TRBJ1-3; D unclear. The V end was cut by 5 bases, the J end by 2 bases, with 22 bases between. The CDR3 is 18 residues long. From germline, CDR1 is SGHVS and CDR2 FQNEAQ.

J is TRBJ1-4 and V is TRBV27; D may be TRBD1 (5 bases). The CDR3 totals 15 residues. Germline V gene lookup returns CDR1 MNHEY and CDR2 SMNVEV (reference sequence). V was cut by 6 bases and J by 5 bases, with 16 bases left in between. The DNA of the CDR3 is TGTGCCAGCAGGACTACGGGACTCCCCAATGAAAAACTGTTTTTT. It codes for CASRTTGLPNEKLFF.

This sequence joins TRBV14 and TRBJ2-7; either TRBD1 or TRBD2 may supply D (5 bases each). Germline CDR1 reads SGHDN; CDR2 reads FVKESK. The CDR3 covers 14 residues. V shed 5 bases and J shed 4 bases, with 15 bases lying between them. CDR3 loop: CASSSLGVLYEQYF. DNA of the CDR3: TGTGCCAGCAGCTCGCTGGGGGTTTTGTACGAGCAGTACTTC.

The genes are TRBV4-2 and TRBJ2-7, with 15 bases aligning to TRBD2. The CDR3 is 19 amino acids. Germline V gene lookup returns CDR1 LGHNA and CDR2 YNFKEQ. With 3 bases clipped from V and 0 bases from J, the junction kept 9 bases outside the gene matches. CDR3 protein: CASSQTLGTSGRNSYEQYF. For the CDR3, the DNA is TGTGCCAGCAGCCAGACCCTCGGGACTAGCGGGAGGAACTCCTACGAGCAGTACTTC.

V is TRBV27 and J is TRBJ1-1; 10 bases are a match to TRBD1. The germline V gene encodes CDR1 MNHEY and CDR2 SMNVEV (reference sequence). With V trimmed by 4 bases and J by 3 bases, 8 bases remained unmatched. The CDR3 totals 16 residues. The CDR3 region has the DNA TGTGCCAGCAGTTCGGGACAGGGGAGTGTCGACACTGAAGCTTTCTTT. Its translation is CASSSGQGSVDTEAFF.

This clone appeared a single time. This CDR3 is also generated by other DNA sequences in the sample. This sequence joins TRBV27 and TRBJ1-5; D remains unclear. Trimming removed 4 bases at V and 1 base at J, with 8 bases between. Germline assignment: CDR1 MNHEY and CDR2 SMNVEV (reference sequence). CDR3 length: 14 residues. The DNA of the CDR3 is TGTGCCAGCAGTTCAGCCGGGAGCAATCAGCCCCAGCATTTT. Residues: CASSSAGSNQPQHF.

Comment on this clone: The identical CDR3 is also encoded by other nucleotide sequences in the sample. The CDR3 region has the DNA TGTGCCAGCAGTTCGGGCCCCTCCTACGAGCAGTACTTC. Amino acids: CASSSGPSYEQYF. The chain carries TRBV27 and TRBJ2-7; D is unclear. V gave up 4 bases and J gave up 0 bases, with 7 bases separating them. CDR1 and CDR2 (germline): MNHEY, SMNVEV (reference sequence). CDR3 length equals 13 residues.

The chain joins TRBV25-1 to TRBJ1-2; 11 positions match TRBD1. The length of the CDR3 is 14 residues. V was clipped by 4 bases and J by 8 bases; unmatched bases: 6. From germline, CDR1 is MGHDK and CDR2 SYGVNS. The CDR3 DNA is TGTGCCAGCAGTGGCGGGACAGGGGGTTGGGGCTACACCTTC. Translating it yields CASSGGTGGWGYTF.

This chain links TRBV29-1 with TRBJ1-4; D unresolved. Germline lookup yields CDR1 SQVTM and CDR2 ANQGSEA. This CDR3 contains 12 residues. Trimming stripped 4 bases from V and 6 bases from J, with 9 bases between. CDR3 sequence (DNA): TGCAGCGTTGTCTCAGAAGATGAAAAACTGTTTTTT. This sequence encodes CSVVSEDEKLFF.

The CDR3 region is CASSFLAGGANNEQFF. As DNA, the CDR3 is TGTGCCAGCAGCTTCTTAGCGGGAGGGGCTAACAATGAGCAGTTCTTC. The chain combines TRBV11-2 with TRBJ2-1; 11 bases agree with TRBD2. Trimming at V came to 3 bases and at J to 5 bases, leaving 6 bases not matched to a gene. There are 16 residues in the CDR3. Germline values: CDR1 SGHAT, CDR2 FQNNGV.

The V gene is TRBV7-9, the J gene TRBJ2-7, with TRBD2 matching 8 bases. The CDR3 totals 15 residues. Germline V CDR1 and CDR2: SEHNR, FQNEAQ (reference sequence). Losses at the gene ends were 2 bases for V and 3 bases for J; bases not matched to a gene: 6. CDR3 protein: CASSLSIAGHYEQYF. CDR3 in DNA: TGTGCCAGCAGCTTATCGATAGCGGGACACTACGAGCAGTACTTC.

In the case of this clone: This sample also contains other DNA sequences that code for the same CDR3. The chain combines TRBV7-9 with TRBJ2-1; D not resolved. Germline V CDR1 and CDR2: SEHNR, FQNEAQ (reference sequence). This CDR3 contains 13 residues. With 0 bases removed from V and 3 bases from J, the gap between germline ends came to 3 bases. The CDR3 nucleotides are TGTGCCAGCAGCTTAGCGGTCTACAATGAGCAGTTCTTC. Amino acids: CASSLAVYNEQFF.

The V call is TRBV4-1, the J call TRBJ2-7, with 12 bases fitting TRBD2. V lost 4 bases to trimming and J lost 6 bases; unmatched junction nucleotides: 13. CDR3 length: 17 residues. Germline V gene lookup returns CDR1 MGHRA and CDR2 YSYEKL. Here the CDR3 reads CASSPRTSGIIYAEQYF. The CDR3 bases are TGCGCCAGCAGCCCTCGGACTAGCGGGATAATCTACGCCGAGCAGTACTTC.

This sequence joins TRBV7-8 and TRBJ2-7; 9 bases align to TRBD1. V was clipped by 5 bases and J by 1 base; unmatched bases: 9. Germline V gives CDR1 SGHVS, CDR2 FQNEAQ. The CDR3 sequence is 16 residues long. The CDR3 here is CASSASRDRESYEQYF. The CDR3 bases are TGTGCCAGCAGCGCTAGCCGGGACAGGGAGTCCTACGAGCAGTACTTC.

The chain links TRBV6-5 to TRBJ2-1; 7 positions match TRBD2. Unmatched junction bases numbered 16, after V lost 8 bases and J lost 9 bases. CDR1 and CDR2 (germline): MNHEY, SVGAGI. This CDR3 contains 15 residues. The CDR3 DNA is TGTGCCAGCGCCTATGGGGGGAGGGCTCCCGGTGAGCAGTTCTTC. This codes for CASAYGGRAPGEQFF.

J is TRBJ2-7 and V is TRBV7-9; D might be TRBD1 (5 bases). The CDR3 loop spans 13 amino acids. The V gene's germline CDR1 is SEHNR and CDR2 FQNEAQ (reference sequence). V was trimmed by 5 bases and J by 0 bases, leaving 8 bases between them. The CDR3 coding sequence is TGTGCCAGCAGCCGACAGAACTCCTACGAGCAGTACTTC. Translation: CASSRQNSYEQYF. Full variable domain (outside the CDR3, taken from reference TRBV7-9 and TRBJ2-7): DTGVSQNPRHKITKRGQNVTFRCDPISEHNRLYWYRQTLGQGPEFLTYFQNEAQLEKSRLLSDRFSAERPKGSFSTLEIQRTEQGDSAMYLCASSRQNSYEQYFGPGTRLTVT.

This chain links TRBV28 with TRBJ2-7; TRBD1 aligns across 7 bases. Losses at the gene ends were 2 bases for V and 5 bases for J; bases not matched to a gene: 3. Germline V CDR1 and CDR2: MDHEN, SYDVKM. The CDR3 sequence is 13 residues long. The CDR3 reads CASSLGTEDEQYF. The CDR3 DNA reads as TGTGCCAGCAGTTTAGGGACAGAGGACGAGCAGTACTTC. Using reference TRBV28 and TRBJ2-7 for the parts outside the CDR3, the full variable domain is DVKVTQSSRYLVKRTGEKVFLECVQDMDHENMFWYRQDPGLGLRLIYFSYDVKMKEKGDIPEGYSVSREKKERFSLILESASTNQTSMYLCASSLGTEDEQYFGPGTRLTVT.

The chain employs TRBV11-2 and TRBJ2-3; D is uncertain. The CDR3 sequence is 16 residues long. The germline CDR1 and CDR2 sequences are SGHAT and FQNNGV. The V end lost 1 base, the J end lost 5 bases, and 16 bases lay between the germline ends. CDR3 sequence (DNA): TGTGCCAGCAGCTTAGGTCCGACATTGCTCCGAGATACGCAGTATTTT. Translation gives CASSLGPTLLRDTQYF.